The T cell receptor (beta chain) described here comes from a study of Graves' ophthalmopathy and Graves' hyperthyroidism. Researchers turned away patients with other autoimmune diseases, uncontrolled infections, pregnancy or lactation. Trimming cost V 3 bases and J 4 bases, with 9 bases left between them. CDR1 SNHLY and CDR2 FYNNEI come from the germline V gene. This CDR3 is 13 amino acids long. This clonotype was seen ten or more times. The antigen is undetermined. Whole-study findings and limits: With roughly 65% sensitivity and about 74% specificity, the model predicted ophthalmopathy progression. A 13-signature model separated ophthalmopathy from stable hyperthyroidism, just over 85% sensitivity, roughly 81% specificity. Among thyroid clonotypes expanded above 0.001 frequency, most also appeared in blood.

The authors amplified TCR beta CDR3 regions, and they did so from RNA transcripts for repertoire sequencing. Second-round multiplex PCR followed a first-round RT-PCR using HTBI primers. Each CDR3 protein gets one entry after TCRdb re-called the multiplex PCR reads with MiXCR. The sample lists 150,000 to 200,000 distinct CDR3 sequences, 35% to 45% occurring once. The sequencing sample was made of peripheral blood. This chain joins TRBV2 and TRBJ1-1; the D gene is possibly TRBD1 (6 bases). The clonotype was recovered from a man in his thirties or forties with Graves' ophthalmopathy. The CDR3 loop reads CASSEDSSTEAFF. In DNA form, the CDR3 reads TGTGCCAGCAGTGAGGACAGTTCCACTGAAGCTTTCTTT.